This TCR beta chain was retrieved from a study of blood T cell repertoires in COVID-19 (dated by TCRdb to 2018 to 2020). Broadly, across the study: Samples from collaborators originated in the United States, Italy and Spain and spanned both the acute and convalescent phases of COVID-19. Where available, HLA class I and class II types were taken from metadata supplied by the sample provider and were not determined by assay-based typing. The samples were drawn from two sources: the first 160 participants of the ongoing ImmuneRACE study, and 1,000 to 1,500 subjects contributed by 6 global collaborators. Nearly every sample came with metadata listing a de-identified subject ID, COVID-19 status, age in years and sex. The repertoires were made available in a free public database intended to serve as a resource for research on the immune response to SARS-CoV-2. Deeply sampled blood TCRbeta repertoires from subjects exposed to, actively infected with, or recovered from COVID-19 were included in the dataset. The material from the prospective study consisted of cDNA or gDNA derived from T cells, B-cell-depleted T cells, or PBMCs.

TCRbeta CDR3 regions were amplified from genomic DNA by means of the immunoSEQ Assay, a bias-controlled multiplex PCR. In the paper's pipeline: The number of nucleated cells in each sample was estimated from the amplification of reference gene primers within the assay. To quantify the absolute abundance of each unique TCRbeta CDR3 rearrangement, sequence reads were collapsed and filtered. For each sample, productive Simpson clonality was calculated as the square root of Simpson's diversity index over productive rearrangements. This is the immuneACCESS table as TCRdb keeps it, with only in-frame sequences that have V and J called. A part of the clones is gone; compared with another copy, unresolved V genes explain less than half, and the rest is unexplained. That table gives V, J and clone size, and the DNA gave D and trimming. The table for this sample lists about 150,000 clones; roughly 83% of them were counted only once. The ten top clones hold roughly 2.9% of the sample.

The collaborating institutions used their own protocols to collect whole blood in K2EDTA tubes. For TCRbeta analysis, collaborator samples were shipped as frozen whole blood, as isolated PBMCs, or as DNA extracted from either sample type. About this clone itself: No cognate antigen has been identified for it. Base qualities are not at hand, and no much larger clone is one base apart.

General conclusions and limits of the study: Clinical and demographic metadata were provided uncurated, with the amount varying by source and participant.

Material: peripheral blood. The sequence was obtained from an older woman with acute or convalescent COVID-19.

The CDR3 corresponds to CASSSETSGGAREYF. The nucleotides read TGTGCCAGCAGTTCGGAGACTAGCGGGGGGGCCCGAGAGTACTTC. The chain is made from TRBV6-2 or TRBV6-3 and TRBJ2-5, and TRBD2 aligns with 14 junction nucleotides. Clipping removes 4 bases from V and 12 bases from J, with 10 as the unmatched junction base count. From a lookup of the germline V gene, CDR1 and CDR2 are MNHEY and SVGEGT. From the cysteine up to the phenylalanine, the CDR3 has a length of 15 residues. This entry keeps only the CDR3 DNA: 45 bases, framed from base 1.